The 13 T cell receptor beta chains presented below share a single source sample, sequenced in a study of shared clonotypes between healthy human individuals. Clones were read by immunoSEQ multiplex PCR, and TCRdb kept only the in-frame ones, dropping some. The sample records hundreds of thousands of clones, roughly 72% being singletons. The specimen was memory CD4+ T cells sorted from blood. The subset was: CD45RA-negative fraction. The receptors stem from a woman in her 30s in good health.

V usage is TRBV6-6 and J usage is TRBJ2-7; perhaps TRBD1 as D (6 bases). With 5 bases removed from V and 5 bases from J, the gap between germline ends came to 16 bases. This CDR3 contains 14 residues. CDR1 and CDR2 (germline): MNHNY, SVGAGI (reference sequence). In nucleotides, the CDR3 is TGTGCCAGCAGTCAGAACAGGGAGTTGAACGAGCAGTACTTC. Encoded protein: CASSQNRELNEQYF.

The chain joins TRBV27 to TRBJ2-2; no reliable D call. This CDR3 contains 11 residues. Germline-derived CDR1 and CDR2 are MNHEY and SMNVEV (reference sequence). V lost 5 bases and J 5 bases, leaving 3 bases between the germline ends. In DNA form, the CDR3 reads TGTGCCAGCAGTCGGACCGGGGAGCTGTTTTTT. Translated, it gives CASSRTGELFF.

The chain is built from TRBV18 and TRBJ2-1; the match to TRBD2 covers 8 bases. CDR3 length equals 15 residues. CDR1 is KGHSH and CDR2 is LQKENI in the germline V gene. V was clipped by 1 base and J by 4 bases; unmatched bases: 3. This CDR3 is CASSPRTSGYNEQFF. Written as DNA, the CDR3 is TGTGCCAGCTCACCACGTACTAGCGGATACAATGAGCAGTTCTTC.

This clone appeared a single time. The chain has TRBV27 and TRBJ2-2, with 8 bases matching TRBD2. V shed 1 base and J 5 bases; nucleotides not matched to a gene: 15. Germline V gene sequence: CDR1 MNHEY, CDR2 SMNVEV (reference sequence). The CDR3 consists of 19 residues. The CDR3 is CASSLWSNPGGRGTGELFF. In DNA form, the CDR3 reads TGTGCCAGCAGTTTATGGAGCAACCCGGGGGGGCGGGGGACCGGGGAGCTGTTTTTT.

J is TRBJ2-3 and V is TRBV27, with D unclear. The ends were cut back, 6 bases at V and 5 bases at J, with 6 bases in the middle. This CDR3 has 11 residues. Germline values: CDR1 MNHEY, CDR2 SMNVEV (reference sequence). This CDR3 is CASRFGDTQYF. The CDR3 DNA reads TGTGCCAGCAGGTTCGGAGATACGCAGTATTTT.

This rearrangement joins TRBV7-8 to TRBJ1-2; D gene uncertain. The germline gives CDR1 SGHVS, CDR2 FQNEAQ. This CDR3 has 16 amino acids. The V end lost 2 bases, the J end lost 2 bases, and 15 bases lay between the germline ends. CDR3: CASSLSLEGKNYGYTF. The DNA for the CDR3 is TGTGCCAGCAGCTTAAGTTTAGAGGGAAAGAACTATGGCTACACCTTC.

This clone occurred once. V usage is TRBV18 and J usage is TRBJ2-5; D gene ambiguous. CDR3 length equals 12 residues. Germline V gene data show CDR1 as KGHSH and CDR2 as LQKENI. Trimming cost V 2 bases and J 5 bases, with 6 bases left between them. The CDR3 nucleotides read TGTGCCAGCTCACCAGAGAGGGAGACCCAGTACTTC. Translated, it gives CASSPERETQYF.

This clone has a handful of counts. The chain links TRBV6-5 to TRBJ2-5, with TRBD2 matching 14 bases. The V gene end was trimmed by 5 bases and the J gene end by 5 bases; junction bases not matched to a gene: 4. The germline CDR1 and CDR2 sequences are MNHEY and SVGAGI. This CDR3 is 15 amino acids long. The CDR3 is CASSRTSGRMETQYF. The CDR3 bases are TGTGCCAGCAGTCGGACTAGCGGGAGGATGGAGACCCAGTACTTC.

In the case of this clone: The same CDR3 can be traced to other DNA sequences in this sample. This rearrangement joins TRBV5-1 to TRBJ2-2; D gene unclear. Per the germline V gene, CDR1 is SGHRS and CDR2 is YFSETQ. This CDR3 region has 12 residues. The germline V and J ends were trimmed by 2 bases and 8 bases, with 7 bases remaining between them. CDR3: CASSLRVGELFF. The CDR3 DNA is TGCGCCAGCAGCTTAAGGGTTGGGGAGCTGTTTTTT.

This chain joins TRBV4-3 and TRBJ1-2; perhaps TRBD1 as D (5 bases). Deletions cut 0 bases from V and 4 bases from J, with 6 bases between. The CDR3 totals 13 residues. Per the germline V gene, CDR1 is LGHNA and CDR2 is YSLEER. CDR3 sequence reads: CASSQEGRYGYTF. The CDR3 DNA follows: TGCGCCAGCAGCCAAGAGGGGCGCTATGGCTACACCTTC.

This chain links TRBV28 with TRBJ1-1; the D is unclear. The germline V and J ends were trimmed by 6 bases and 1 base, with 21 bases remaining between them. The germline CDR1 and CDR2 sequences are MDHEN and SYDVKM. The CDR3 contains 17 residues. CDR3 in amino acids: CASSGWSGRTRNTEAFF. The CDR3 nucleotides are TGTGCCAGCAGCGGATGGAGCGGCCGGACTAGGAACACTGAAGCTTTCTTT.

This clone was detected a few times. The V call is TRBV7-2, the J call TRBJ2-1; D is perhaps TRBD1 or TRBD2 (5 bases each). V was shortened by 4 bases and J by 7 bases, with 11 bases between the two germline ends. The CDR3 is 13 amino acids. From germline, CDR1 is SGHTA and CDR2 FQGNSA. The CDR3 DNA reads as TGTGCCAGCAGCTCGGACTGGACAAATGAGCAGTTCTTC. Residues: CASSSDWTNEQFF.

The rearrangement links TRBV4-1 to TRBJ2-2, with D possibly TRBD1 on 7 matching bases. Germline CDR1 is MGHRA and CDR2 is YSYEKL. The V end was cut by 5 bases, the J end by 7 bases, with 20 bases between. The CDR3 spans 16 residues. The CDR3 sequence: CASSGRDSQGDGELFF. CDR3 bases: TGCGCCAGCAGCGGACGGGACTCGCAGGGGGACGGGGAGCTGTTTTTT.